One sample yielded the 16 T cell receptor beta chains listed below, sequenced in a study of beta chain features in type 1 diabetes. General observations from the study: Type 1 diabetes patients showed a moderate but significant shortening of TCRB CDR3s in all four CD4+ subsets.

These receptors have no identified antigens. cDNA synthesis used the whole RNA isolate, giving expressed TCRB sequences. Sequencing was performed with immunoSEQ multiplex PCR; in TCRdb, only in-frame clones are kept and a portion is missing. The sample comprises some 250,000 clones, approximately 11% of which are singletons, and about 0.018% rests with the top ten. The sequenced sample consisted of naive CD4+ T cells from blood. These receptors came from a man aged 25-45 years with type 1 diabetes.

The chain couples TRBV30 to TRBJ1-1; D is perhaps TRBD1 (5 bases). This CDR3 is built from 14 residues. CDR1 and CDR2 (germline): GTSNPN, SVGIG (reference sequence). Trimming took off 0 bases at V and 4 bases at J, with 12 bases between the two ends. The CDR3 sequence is CAWSVSQGSTEAFF. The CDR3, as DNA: TGTGCCTGGAGTGTTTCCCAGGGATCCACTGAAGCTTTCTTT.

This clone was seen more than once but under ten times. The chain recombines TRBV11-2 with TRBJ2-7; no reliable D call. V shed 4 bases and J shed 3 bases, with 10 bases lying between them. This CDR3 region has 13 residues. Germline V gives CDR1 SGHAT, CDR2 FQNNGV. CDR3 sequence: CASSSLTDYEQYF. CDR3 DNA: TGTGCCAGCAGCTCTCTAACAGACTACGAGCAGTACTTC.

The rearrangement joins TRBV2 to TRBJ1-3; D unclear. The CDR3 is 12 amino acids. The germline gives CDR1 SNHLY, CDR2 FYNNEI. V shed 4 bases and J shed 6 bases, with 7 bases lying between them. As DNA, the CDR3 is TGTGCCAGCAGTGCCCGAGTAAACACCATATATTTT. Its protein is CASSARVNTIYF.

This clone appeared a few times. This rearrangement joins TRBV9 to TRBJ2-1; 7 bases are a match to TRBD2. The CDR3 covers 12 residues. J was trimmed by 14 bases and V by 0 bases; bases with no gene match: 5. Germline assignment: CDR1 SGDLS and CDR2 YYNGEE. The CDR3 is CASSVGLGREFF. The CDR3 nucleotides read TGTGCCAGCAGCGTAGGGTTAGGGAGGGAGTTCTTC.

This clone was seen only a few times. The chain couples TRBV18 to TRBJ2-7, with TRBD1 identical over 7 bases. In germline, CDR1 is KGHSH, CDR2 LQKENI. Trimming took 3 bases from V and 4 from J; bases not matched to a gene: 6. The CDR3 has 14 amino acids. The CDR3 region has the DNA TGTGCCAGCTCACCGGGACAGACTGGTTACGAGCAGTACTTC. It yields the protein CASSPGQTGYEQYF. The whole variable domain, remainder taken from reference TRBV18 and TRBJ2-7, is NAGVMQNPRHLVRRRGQEARLRCSPMKGHSHVYWYRQLPEEGLKFMVYLQKENIIDESGMPKERFSAEFPKEGPSILRIQQVVRGDSAAYFCASSPGQTGYEQYFGPGTRLTVT.

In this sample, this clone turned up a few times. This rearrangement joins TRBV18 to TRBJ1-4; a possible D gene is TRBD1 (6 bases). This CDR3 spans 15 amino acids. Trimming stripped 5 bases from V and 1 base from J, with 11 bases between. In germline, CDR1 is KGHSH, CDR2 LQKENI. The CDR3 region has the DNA TGTGCCAGCTCATCCAAGGACAGAACTAATGAAAAACTGTTTTTT. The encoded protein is CASSSKDRTNEKLFF.

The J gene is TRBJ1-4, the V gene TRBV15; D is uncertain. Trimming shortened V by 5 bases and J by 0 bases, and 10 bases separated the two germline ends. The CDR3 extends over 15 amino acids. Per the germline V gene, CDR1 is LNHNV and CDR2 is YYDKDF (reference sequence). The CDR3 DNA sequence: TGTGCCACCAGCTGGAGAGCCTCAACTAATGAAAAACTGTTTTTT. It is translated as CATSWRASTNEKLFF.

The CDR3 loop is CASSIDGGGLSNNEQFF. In nucleotides, the CDR3 is TGTGCCAGCAGCATCGACGGTGGGGGCCTCAGTAACAATGAGCAGTTCTTC. The V call is TRBV9, the J call TRBJ2-1; tentative D call: TRBD1 (6 bases). The CDR3 runs 17 residues. Trimming pared 4 bases from V and 5 bases from J, leaving 22 bases between. Per germline, CDR1 SGDLS and CDR2 YYNGEE.

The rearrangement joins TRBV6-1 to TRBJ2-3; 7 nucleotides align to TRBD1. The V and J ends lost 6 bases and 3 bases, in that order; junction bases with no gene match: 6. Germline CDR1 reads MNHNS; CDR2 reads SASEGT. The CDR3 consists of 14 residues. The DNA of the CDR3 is TGTGCCAGCAGATGGGGACAGATAACAGATACGCAGTATTTT. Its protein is CASRWGQITDTQYF.

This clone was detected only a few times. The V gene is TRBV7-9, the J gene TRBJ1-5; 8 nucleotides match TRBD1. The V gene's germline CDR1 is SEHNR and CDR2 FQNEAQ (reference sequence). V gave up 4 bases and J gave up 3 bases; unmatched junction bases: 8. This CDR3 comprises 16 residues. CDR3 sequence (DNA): TGTGCCAGCAGCTCCTCGGACAGGGCTAACAATCAGCCCCAGCATTTT. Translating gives CASSSSDRANNQPQHF.

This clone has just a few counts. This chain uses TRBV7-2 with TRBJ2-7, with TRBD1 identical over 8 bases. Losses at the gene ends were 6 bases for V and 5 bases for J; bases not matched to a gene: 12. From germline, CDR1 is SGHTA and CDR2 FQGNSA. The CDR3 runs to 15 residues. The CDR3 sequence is CASREAYGQGHEQYF. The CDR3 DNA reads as TGTGCCAGCAGGGAGGCGTACGGACAGGGCCACGAGCAGTACTTC.

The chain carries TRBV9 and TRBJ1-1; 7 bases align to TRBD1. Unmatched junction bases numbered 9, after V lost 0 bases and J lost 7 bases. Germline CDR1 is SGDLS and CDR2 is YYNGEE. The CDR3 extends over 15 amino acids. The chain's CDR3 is CASSVAGQEHGEAFF. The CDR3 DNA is TGTGCCAGCAGCGTAGCTGGACAGGAGCATGGTGAAGCTTTCTTT.

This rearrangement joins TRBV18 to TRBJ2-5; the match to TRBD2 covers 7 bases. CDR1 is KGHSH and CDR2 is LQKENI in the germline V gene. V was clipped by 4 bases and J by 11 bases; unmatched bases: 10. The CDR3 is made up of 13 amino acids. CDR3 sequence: CASSLPGLPVQYF. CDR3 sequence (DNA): TGTGCCAGCTCACTACCGGGACTACCGGTTCAGTACTTC.

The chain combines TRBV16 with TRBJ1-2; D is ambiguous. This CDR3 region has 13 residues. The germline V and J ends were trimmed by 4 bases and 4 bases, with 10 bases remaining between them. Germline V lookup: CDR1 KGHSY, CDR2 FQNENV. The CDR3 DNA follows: TGTGCCAGCAGCCGTGAGGGTAGCTATGGCTACACCTTC. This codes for CASSREGSYGYTF. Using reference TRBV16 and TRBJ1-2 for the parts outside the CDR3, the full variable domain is GEEVAQTPKHLVRGEGQKAKLYCAPIKGHSYVFWYQQVLKNEFKFLISFQNENVFDETGMPKERFSAKCLPNSPCSLEIQATKLEDSAVYFCASSREGSYGYTFGSGTRLTVV.

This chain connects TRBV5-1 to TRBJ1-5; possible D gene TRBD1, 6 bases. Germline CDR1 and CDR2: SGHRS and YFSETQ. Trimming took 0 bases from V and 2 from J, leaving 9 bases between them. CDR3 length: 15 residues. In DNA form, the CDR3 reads TGCGCCAGCAGCTTGGGAGCAGGGGGCAATCAGCCCCAGCATTTT. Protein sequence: CASSLGAGGNQPQHF.

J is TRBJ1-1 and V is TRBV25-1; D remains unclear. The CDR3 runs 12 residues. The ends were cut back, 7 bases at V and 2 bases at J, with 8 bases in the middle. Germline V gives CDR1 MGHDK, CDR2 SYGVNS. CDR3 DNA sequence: TGTGCCAGCATTGGGCCTAACACTGAAGCTTTCTTT. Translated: CASIGPNTEAFF. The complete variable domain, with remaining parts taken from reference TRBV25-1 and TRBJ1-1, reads EADIYQTPRYLVIGTGKKITLECSQTMGHDKMYWYQQDPGMELHLIHYSYGVNSTEKGDLSSESTVSRIRTEHFPLTLESARPSHTSQYLCASIGPNTEAFFGQGTRLTVV.